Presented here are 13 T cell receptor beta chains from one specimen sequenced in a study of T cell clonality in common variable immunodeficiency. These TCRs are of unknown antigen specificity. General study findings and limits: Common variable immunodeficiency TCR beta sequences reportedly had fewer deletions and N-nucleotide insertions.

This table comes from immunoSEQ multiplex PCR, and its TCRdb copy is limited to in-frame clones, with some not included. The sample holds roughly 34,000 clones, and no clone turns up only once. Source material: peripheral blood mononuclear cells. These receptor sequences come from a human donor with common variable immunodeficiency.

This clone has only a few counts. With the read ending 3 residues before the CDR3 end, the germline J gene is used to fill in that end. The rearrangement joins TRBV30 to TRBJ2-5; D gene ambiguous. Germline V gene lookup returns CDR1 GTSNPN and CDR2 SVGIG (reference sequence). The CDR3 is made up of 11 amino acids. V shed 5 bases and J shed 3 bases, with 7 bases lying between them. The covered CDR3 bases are TGTGCCTGGGCGAGAAAAGAGACC. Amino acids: CAWARKET. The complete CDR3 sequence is CAWARKETQYF.

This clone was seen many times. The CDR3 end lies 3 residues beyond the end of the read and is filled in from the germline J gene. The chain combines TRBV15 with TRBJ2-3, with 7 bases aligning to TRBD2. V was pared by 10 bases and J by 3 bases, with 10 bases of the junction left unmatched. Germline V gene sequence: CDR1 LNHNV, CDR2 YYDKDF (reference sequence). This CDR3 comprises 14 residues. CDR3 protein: CAIKGRATTDTQYF. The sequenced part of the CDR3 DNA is TGTGCCATCAAGGGGAGGGCAACAACAGATACG.

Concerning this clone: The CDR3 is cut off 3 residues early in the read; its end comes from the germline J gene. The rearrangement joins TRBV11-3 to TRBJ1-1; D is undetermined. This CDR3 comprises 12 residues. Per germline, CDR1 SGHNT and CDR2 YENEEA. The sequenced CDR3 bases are TGTGCCAGCAGCACCCGGGGAGGTTCC. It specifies CASSTRGGS. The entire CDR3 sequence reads CASSTRGGSAFF.

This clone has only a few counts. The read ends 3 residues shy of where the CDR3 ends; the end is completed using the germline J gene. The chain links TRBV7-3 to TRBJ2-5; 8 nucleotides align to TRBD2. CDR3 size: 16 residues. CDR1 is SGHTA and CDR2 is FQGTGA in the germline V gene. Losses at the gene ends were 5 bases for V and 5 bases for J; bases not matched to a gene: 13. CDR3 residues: CASSPSGAGGWETQYF. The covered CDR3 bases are TGTGCCAGCAGCCCGAGCGGGGCGGGAGGCTGGGAGACC.

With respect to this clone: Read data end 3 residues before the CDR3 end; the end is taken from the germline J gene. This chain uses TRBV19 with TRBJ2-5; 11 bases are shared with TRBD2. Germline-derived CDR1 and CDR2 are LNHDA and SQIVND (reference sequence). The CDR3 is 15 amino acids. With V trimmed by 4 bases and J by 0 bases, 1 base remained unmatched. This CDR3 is CASSTSGGNQETQYF. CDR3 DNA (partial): TGTGCCAGTAGTACTAGCGGGGGGAACCAAGAGACC.

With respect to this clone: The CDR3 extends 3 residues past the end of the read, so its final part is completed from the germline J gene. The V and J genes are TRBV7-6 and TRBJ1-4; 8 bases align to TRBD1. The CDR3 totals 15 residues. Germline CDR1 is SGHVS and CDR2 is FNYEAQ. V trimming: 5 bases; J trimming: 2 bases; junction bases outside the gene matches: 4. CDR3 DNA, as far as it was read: TGTGCCAGCAGCCTGAGACAGGGGACTAATGAAAAA. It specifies CASSLRQGTNEK. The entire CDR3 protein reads CASSLRQGTNEKLFF.

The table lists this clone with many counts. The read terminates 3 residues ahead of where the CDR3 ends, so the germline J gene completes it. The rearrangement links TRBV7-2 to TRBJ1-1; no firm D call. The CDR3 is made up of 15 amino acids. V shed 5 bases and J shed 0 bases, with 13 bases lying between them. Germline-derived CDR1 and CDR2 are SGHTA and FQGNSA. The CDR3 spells CASSPAGSLNTEAFF. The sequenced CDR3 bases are TGTGCCAGCAGCCCTGCAGGTTCCCTGAACACTGAA. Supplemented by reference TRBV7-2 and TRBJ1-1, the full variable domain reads GAGVSQSPSNKVTEKGKDVELRCDPISGHTALYWYRQSLGQGLEFLIYFQGNSAPDKSGLPSDRFSAERTGGSVSTLTIQRTQQEDSAVYLCASSPAGSLNTEAFFGQGTRLTVV.

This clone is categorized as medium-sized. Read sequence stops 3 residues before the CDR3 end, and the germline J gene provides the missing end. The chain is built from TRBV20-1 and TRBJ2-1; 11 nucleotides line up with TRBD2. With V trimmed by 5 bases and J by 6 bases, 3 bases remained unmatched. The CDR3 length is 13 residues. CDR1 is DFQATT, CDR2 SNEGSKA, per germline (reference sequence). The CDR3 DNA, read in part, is TGCAGTGCTCCTGGACTAGCGGGCAATGAG. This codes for CSAPGLAGNE. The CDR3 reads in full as CSAPGLAGNEQFF.

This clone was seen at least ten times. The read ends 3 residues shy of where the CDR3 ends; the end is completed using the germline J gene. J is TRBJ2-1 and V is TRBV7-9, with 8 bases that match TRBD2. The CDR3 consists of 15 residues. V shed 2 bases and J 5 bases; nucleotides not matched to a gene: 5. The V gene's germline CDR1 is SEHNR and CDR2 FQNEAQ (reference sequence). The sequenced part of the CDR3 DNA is TGTGCCAGCAGCTTAAGCGGGAGATTCAACAATGAG. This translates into CASSLSGRFNNE. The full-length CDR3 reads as CASSLSGRFNNEQFF.

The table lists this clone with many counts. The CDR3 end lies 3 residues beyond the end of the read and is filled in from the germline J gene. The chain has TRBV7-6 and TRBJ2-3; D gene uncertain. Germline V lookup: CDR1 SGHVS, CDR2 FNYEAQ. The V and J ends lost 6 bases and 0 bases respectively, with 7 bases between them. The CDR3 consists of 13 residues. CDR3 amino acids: CASSQGSTDTQYF. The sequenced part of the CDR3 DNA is TGTGCCAGCAGTCAAGGTAGCACAGATACG.

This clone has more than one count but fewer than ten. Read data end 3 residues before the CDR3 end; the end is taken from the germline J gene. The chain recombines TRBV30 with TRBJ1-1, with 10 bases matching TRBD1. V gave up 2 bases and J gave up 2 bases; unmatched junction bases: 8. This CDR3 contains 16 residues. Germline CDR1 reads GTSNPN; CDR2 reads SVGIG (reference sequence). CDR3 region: CAWSRQGARSNTEAFF. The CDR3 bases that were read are TGTGCCTGGAGTAGACAGGGGGCCCGATCTAACACTGAA.

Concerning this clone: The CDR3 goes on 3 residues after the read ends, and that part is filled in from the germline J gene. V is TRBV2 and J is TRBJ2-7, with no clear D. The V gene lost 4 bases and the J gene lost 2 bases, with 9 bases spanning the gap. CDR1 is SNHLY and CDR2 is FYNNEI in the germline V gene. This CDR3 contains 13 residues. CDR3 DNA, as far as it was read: TGTGCCAGCAGTGTAAAGGCTGCCTACGAG. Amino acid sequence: CASSVKAAYE. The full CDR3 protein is CASSVKAAYEQYF.

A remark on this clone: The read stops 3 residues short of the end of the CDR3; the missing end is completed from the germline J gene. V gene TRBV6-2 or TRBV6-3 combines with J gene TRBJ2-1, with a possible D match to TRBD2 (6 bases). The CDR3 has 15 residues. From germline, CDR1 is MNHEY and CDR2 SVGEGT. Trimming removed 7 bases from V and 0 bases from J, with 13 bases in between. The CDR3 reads CASIRKAGSYNEQFF. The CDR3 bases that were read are TGTGCCAGCATTCGTAAAGCGGGCTCCTACAATGAG.